The present T cell receptor beta chain was sequenced within a study of blood T cell repertoires in COVID-19. About the study: The samples span acute and convalescent COVID-19 from the United States, Italy and Spain. PBMCs, B-cell-depleted T cells, or T cells were the source of the cDNA or gDNA that made up the material.

The CDR3 covers 16 residues. Trimming left V 1 base short and J 3 bases short, with 19 bases between. Germline CDR1 is GTSNPN and CDR2 is SVGIG (reference sequence). As processed by the authors: Using reference gene primer amplification, nucleated cell counts were estimated. The data were produced by immunoSEQ multiplex PCR, yet TCRdb's version contains in-frame clones alone and is incomplete. V and J calls and clone size are copied from that table; D and trimming were computed from the DNA. This table holds roughly 180,000 clones, 84% found once. This chain uses TRBV30 with TRBJ2-7; D might be TRBD2 (6 bases). The sequence came from a human donor in a cohort sampled during active COVID-19. Specimen: peripheral blood. CDR3 protein: CAWSGSTGTVNYEQYF. Here the CDR3 DNA reads TGTGCCTGGAGTGGTTCTACCGGGACTGTTAACTACGAGCAGTACTTC.